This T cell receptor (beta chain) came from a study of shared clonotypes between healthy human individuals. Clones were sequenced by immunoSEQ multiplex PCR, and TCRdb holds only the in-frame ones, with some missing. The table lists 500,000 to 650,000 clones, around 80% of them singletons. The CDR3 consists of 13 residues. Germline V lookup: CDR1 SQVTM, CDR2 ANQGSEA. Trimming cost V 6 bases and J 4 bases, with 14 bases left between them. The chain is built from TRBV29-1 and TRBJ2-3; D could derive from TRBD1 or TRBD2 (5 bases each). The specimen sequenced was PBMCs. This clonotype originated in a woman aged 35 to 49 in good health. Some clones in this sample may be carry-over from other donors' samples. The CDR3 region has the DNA TGCAGCGTCCCTATTCGAGGGGCAGATACGCAGTATTTT. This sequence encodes CSVPIRGADTQYF.